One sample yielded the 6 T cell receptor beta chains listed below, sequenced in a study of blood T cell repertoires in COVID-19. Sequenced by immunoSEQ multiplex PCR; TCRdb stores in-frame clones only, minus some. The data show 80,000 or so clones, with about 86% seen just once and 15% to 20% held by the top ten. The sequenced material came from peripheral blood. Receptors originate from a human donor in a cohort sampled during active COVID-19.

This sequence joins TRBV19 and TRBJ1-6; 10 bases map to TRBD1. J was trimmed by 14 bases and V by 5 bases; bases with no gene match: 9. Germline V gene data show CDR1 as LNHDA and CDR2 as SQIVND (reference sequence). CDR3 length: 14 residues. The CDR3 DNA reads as TGTGCCAGTAGTTCAGGACAGGGGGGATTCGCCCTCCACTTT. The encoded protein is CASSSGQGGFALHF.

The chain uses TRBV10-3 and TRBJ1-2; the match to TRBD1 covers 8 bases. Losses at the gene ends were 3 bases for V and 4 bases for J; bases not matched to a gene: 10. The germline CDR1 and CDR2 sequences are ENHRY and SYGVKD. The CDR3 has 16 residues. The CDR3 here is CAISDDLQGGGYGYTF. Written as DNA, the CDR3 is TGTGCCATCAGTGATGATCTACAGGGGGGAGGCTATGGCTACACCTTC.

The CDR3 DNA is TGCGCCAGCAGTGAATCCGGGACAGGGTTGGGCTCCTACGAGCAGTACTTC. It translates to CASSESGTGLGSYEQYF. J is TRBJ2-7 and V is TRBV10-2; 9 nucleotides line up with TRBD1. CDR1 WSHSY and CDR2 SAAADI come from the germline V gene. V shed 3 bases, J shed 0 bases, and the junction held 9 bases outside the gene matches. CDR3 length: 17 amino acids.

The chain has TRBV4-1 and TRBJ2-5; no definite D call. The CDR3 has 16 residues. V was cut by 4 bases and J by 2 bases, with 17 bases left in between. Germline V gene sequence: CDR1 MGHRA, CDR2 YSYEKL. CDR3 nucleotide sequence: TGCGCCAGCAGCCCTAAACTCACGTATCTTCAAGAGACCCAGTACTTC. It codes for CASSPKLTYLQETQYF.

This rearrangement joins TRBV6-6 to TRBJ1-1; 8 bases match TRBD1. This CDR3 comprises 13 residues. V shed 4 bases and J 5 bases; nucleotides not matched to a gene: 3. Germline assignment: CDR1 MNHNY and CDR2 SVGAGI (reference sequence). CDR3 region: CASSLQGGTEAFF. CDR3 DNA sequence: TGTGCCAGCAGTTTACAGGGGGGGACTGAAGCTTTCTTT.

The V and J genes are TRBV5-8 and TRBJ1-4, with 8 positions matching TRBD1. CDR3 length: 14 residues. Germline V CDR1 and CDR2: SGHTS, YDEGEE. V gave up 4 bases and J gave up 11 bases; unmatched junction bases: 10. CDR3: CASSHRGEKWKLFF. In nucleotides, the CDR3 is TGTGCCAGCAGCCACAGGGGGGAGAAGTGGAAACTGTTTTTT.